Below are 8 T cell receptor beta chains sequenced from a single sample in a study of CD8+CD57+ T cells in acquired aplastic anemia. Profiling that covered TCR beta VDJ and CDR3 relied on genomic DNA as its template. Via MiXCR, TCRdb re-called the reads, giving one row per CDR3 protein. The table lists roughly 130,000 distinct CDR3 sequences, 48% of them singletons. Sequencing input: sorted CD4+, CD8+, or CD8+CD57+ T cells (not recorded which) from PBMCs. The receptors derive from a human donor in good health, serving as a control.

The chain combines TRBV2 with TRBJ1-5, with 7 positions matching TRBD1. The length of the CDR3 is 14 residues. Losses at the gene ends were 7 bases for V and 0 bases for J; bases not matched to a gene: 3. Germline CDR1 SNHLY, CDR2 FYNNEI. DNA for the CDR3: TGTGCCAGCACCGGGACAGATAGCAATCAGCCCCAGCATTTT. Translating it yields CASTGTDSNQPQHF.

The gene calls are TRBV10-3 and TRBJ1-2; a weak D match, TRBD1 (5 bases). Trimming cost V 1 base and J 8 bases, with 8 bases left between them. The CDR3 contains 12 residues. Germline V gives CDR1 ENHRY, CDR2 SYGVKD. The CDR3 loop reads CAISELGAGYTF. CDR3 DNA: TGTGCCATCAGTGAGTTAGGGGCCGGCTACACCTTC.

The chain has TRBV7-6 and TRBJ2-1; D might be TRBD1 or TRBD2, each matching 5 bases. Trimming took off 5 bases at V and 2 bases at J, with 7 bases between the two ends. Germline CDR1 and CDR2: SGHVS and FNYEAQ. The CDR3 contains 13 residues. Here the CDR3 DNA reads TGTGCCAGCAGCCAGGGACCCTACAATGAGCAGTTCTTC. Translation gives CASSQGPYNEQFF. Using reference TRBV7-6 and TRBJ2-1 for the parts outside the CDR3, the full variable domain is GAGVSQSPRYKVTKRGQDVALRCDPISGHVSLYWYRQALGQGPEFLTYFNYEAQQDKSGLPNDRFSAERPEGSISTLTIQRTEQRDSAMYRCASSQGPYNEQFFGPGTRLTVL.

This chain joins TRBV20-1 and TRBJ2-5; 12 positions match TRBD2. CDR1 DFQATT and CDR2 SNEGSKA come from the germline V gene (reference sequence). This CDR3 contains 16 residues. The trim removed 6 bases at V and 5 bases at J, leaving 13 bases unmatched. DNA for the CDR3: TGCAGTGCCCCGAACCCTAGCGGGGGGGCGTTGGAGACCCAGTACTTC. Translation: CSAPNPSGGALETQYF.

This clonotype showed up many times. This chain connects TRBV19 to TRBJ2-3; perhaps TRBD1 as D (5 bases). The CDR3 has 15 amino acids. From germline, CDR1 is LNHDA and CDR2 SQIVND (reference sequence). V gave up 4 bases and J gave up 0 bases, with 11 bases separating them. CDR3 residues: CASSTSGISTDTQYF. CDR3 sequence (DNA): TGTGCCAGTAGTACATCAGGGATCAGCACAGATACGCAGTATTTT.

CDR3 region: CSAREGPGGSPLHF. In DNA form, the CDR3 reads TGCAGTGCTAGAGAGGGGCCAGGGGGCTCACCCCTCCACTTT. J is TRBJ1-6 and V is TRBV20-1; 8 bases are a match to TRBD1. Trimming took 0 bases from V and 10 from J; bases not matched to a gene: 5. CDR1 is DFQATT and CDR2 is SNEGSKA in the germline V gene (reference sequence). The CDR3 length is 14 residues.

This clonotype was detected a few times. The rearrangement links TRBV7-2 to TRBJ1-1; D gene unclear. Trimming cost V 6 bases and J 7 bases, with 15 bases left between them. Germline values: CDR1 SGHTA, CDR2 FQGNSA. The CDR3 runs 13 residues. The CDR3 is CASRRLTAGEAFF. CDR3 nucleotides: TGTGCCAGCAGACGGTTGACGGCGGGTGAAGCTTTCTTT. The full variable domain, its missing parts supplied by reference TRBV7-2 and TRBJ1-1, is GAGVSQSPSNKVTEKGKDVELRCDPISGHTALYWYRQSLGQGLEFLIYFQGNSAPDKSGLPSDRFSAERTGGSVSTLTIQRTQQEDSAVYLCASRRLTAGEAFFGQGTRLTVV.

As to this clonotype: One end of the junction fails to match germline, which may point to a read error. V usage is TRBV24-1 and J usage is TRBJ2-1; 10 bases agree with TRBD1. Germline CDR1 reads KGHDR; CDR2 reads SFDVKD. The CDR3 extends over 15 amino acids. CDR3 in amino acids: CATIDGTGDNNGQLF. As DNA, the CDR3 is TGTGCCACCATCGACGGGACAGGGGACAACAATGGGCAGCTCTTC.